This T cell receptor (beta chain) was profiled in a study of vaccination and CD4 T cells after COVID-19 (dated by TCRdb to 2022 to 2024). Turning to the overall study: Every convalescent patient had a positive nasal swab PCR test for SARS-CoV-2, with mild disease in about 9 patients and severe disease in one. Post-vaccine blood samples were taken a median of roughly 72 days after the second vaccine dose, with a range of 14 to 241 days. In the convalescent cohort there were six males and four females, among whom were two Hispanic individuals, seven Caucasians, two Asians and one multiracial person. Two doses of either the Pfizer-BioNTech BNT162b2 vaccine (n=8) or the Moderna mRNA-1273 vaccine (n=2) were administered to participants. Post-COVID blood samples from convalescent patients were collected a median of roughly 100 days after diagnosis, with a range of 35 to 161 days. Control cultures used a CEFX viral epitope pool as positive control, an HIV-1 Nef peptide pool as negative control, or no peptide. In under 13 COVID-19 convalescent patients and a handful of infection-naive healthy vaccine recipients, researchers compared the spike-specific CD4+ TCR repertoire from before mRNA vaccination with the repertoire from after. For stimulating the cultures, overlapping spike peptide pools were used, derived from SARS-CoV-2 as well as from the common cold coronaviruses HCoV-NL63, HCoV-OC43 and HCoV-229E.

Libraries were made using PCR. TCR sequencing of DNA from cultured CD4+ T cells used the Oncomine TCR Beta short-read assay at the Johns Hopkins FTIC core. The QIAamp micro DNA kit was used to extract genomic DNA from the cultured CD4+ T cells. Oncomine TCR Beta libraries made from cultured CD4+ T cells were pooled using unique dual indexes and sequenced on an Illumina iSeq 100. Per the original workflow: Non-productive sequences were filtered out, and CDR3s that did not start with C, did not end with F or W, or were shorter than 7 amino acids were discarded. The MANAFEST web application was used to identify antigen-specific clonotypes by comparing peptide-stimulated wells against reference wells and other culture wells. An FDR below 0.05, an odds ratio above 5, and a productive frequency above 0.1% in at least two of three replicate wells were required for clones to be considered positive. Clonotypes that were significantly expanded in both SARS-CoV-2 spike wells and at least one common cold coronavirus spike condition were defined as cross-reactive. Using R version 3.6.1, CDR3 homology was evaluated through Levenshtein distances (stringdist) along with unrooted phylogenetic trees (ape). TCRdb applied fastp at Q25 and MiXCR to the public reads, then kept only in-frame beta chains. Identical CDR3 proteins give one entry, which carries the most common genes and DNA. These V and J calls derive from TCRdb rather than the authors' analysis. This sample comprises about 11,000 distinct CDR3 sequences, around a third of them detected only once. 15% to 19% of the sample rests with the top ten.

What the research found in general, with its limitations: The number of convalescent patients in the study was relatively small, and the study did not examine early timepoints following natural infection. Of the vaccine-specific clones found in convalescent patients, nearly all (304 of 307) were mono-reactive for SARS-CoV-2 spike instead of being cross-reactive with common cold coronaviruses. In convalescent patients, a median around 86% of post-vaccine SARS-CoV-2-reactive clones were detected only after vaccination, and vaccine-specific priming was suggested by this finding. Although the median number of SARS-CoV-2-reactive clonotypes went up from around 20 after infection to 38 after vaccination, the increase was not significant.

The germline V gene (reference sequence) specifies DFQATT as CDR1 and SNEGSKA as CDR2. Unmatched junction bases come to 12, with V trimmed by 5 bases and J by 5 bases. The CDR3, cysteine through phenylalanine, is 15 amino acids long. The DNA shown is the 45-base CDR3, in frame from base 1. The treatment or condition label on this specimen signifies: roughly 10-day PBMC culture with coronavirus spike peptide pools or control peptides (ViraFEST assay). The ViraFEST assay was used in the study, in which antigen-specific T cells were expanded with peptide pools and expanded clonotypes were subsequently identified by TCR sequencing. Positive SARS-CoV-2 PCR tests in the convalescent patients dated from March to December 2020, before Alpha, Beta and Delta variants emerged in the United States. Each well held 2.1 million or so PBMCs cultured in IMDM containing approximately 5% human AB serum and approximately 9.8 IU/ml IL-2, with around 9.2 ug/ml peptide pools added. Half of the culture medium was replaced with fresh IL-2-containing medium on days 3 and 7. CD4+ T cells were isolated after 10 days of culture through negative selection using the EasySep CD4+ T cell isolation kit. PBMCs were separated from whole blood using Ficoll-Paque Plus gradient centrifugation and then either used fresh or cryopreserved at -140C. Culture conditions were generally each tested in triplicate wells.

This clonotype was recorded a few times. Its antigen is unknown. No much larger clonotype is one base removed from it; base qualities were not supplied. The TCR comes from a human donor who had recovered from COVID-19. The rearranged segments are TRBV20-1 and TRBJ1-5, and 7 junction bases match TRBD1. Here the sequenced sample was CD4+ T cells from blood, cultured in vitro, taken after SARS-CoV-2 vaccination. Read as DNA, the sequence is TGCAGTGCTCCCAGCCGGGACAGATACCATCAGCCCCAGCATTTT. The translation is CSAPSRDRYHQPQHF.